This T cell receptor beta chain was recorded in a study of human T cells and chemical hapten exposure. Turning to the study itself: 0.01% DPC was applied to the upper back in patch tests, which were read at 6 days. A mostly female patient group had alopecia areata, totalis or universalis. Study conclusions and caveats: While controls formed fewer of them, expanded TCRs formed significantly more large CDR3 similarity clusters.

Details on this clonotype: Its specificity is not known.

Stated time point: pre-sensitization, week 0. Treatment defined: therapeutic diphenylcyclopropenone sensitization with weekly scalp DPC. Source study methods: Per-sample TCR counts ranged from roughly 20,000 to 750,000, median around 96,000. Using its own MiXCR run on the RACE reads, TCRdb lists one record per CDR3 protein. TCRdb's processing, not the authors' own work, is the source of the V and J calls. The table shows more than 250,000 distinct CDR3 sequences, with 8.6% occurring only once. With 3 bases removed from V and 7 bases from J, the gap between germline ends came to 10 bases. CDR1 SGHTA and CDR2 FQGNSA come from the germline V gene. This CDR3 has 13 residues.

This chain uses TRBV7-2 with TRBJ1-5; D unresolved. Sequencing was performed on whole blood, taken in connection with sensitization to the hapten diphenylcyclopropenone (DPC). The receptor was isolated from a woman aged 40 to 50 with alopecia areata. Some clones in this sample may be carry-over from other donors' samples. The CDR3 here is CASSFSDYQPQHF. In nucleotides, the CDR3 is TGTGCCAGCAGCTTCAGCGATTACCAGCCCCAGCATTTT.